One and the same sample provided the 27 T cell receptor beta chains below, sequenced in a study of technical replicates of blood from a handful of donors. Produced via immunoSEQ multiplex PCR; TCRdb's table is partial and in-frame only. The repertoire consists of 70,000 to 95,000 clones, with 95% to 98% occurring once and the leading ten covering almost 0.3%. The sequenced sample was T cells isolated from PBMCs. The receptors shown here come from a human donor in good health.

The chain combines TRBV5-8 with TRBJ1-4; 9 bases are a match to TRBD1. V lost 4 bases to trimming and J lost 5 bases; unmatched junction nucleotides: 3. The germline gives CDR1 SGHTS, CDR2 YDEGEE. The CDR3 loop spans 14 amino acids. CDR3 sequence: CASSLGQGNEKLFF. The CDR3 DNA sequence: TGTGCCAGCAGCCTAGGACAGGGGAATGAAAAACTGTTTTTT.

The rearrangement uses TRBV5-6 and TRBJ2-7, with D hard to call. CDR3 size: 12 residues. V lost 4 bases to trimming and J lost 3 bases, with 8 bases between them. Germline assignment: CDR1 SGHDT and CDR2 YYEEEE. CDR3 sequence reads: CASSQDNYEQYF. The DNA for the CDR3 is TGTGCCAGCAGCCAAGACAACTACGAGCAGTACTTC.

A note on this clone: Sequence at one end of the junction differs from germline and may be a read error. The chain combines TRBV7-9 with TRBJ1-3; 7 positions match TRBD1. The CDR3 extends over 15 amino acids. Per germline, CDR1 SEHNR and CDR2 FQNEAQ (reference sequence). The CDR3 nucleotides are TGTGCCAGCAGCTTAACCGACAGGGTTGGACACACCATATATTTT. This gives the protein CASSLTDRVGHTIYF.

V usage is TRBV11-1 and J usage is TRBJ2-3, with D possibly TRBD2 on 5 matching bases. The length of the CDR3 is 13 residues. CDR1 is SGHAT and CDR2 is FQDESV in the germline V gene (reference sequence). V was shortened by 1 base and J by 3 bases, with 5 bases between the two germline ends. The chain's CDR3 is CASSLGGTDTQYF. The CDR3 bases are TGTGCCAGCAGCTTAGGAGGGACAGATACGCAGTATTTT.

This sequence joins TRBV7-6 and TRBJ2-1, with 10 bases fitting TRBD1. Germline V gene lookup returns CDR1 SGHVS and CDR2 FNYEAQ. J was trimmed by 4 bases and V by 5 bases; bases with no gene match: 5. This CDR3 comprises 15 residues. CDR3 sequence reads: CASSPGTGAYNEQFF. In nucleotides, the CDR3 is TGTGCCAGCAGCCCTGGGACAGGGGCGTACAATGAGCAGTTCTTC.

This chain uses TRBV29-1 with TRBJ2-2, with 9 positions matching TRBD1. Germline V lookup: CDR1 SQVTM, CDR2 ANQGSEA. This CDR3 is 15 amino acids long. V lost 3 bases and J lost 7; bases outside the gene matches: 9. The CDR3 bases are TGCAGCGTTGAGTCGGGGACAGGGATAGACGGGGAGCTGTTTTTT. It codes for CSVESGTGIDGELFF.

The CDR3 loop reads CAPAGGEQYF. Written as DNA, the CDR3 is TGTGCCCCCGCCGGGGGCGAGCAGTACTTC. This chain uses TRBV9 with TRBJ2-7, with D possibly being TRBD2 (6 bases). The germline gives CDR1 SGDLS, CDR2 YYNGEE. This CDR3 region has 10 residues. V gave up 10 bases and J gave up 6 bases, with 11 bases separating them.

CDR3 sequence: CASSQENFPYNEQFF. For the CDR3, the DNA is TGCGCCAGCAGCCAAGAGAACTTTCCCTACAATGAGCAGTTCTTC. The V gene is TRBV4-1, the J gene TRBJ2-1, with D unresolved. V dropped 0 bases and J dropped 2 bases, with 8 bases sitting between them. Germline V gene data show CDR1 as MGHRA and CDR2 as YSYEKL. The CDR3 consists of 15 residues.

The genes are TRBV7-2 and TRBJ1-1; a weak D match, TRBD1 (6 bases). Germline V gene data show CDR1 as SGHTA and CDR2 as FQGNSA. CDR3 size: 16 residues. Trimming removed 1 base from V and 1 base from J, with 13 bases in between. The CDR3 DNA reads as TGTGCCAGCAGCTTAGTAGGGGGACAACGGAACACTGAAGCTTTCTTT. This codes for CASSLVGGQRNTEAFF. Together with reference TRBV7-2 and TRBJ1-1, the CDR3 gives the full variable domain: GAGVSQSPSNKVTEKGKDVELRCDPISGHTALYWYRQSLGQGLEFLIYFQGNSAPDKSGLPSDRFSAERTGGSVSTLTIQRTQQEDSAVYLCASSLVGGQRNTEAFFGQGTRLTVV.

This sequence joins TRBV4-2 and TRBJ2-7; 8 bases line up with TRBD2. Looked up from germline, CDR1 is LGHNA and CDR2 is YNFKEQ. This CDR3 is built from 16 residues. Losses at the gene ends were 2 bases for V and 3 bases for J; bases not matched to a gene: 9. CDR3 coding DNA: TGTGCCAGCAGCCAACCCCTAGCGGGTTCCTTCTACGAGCAGTACTTC. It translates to CASSQPLAGSFYEQYF.

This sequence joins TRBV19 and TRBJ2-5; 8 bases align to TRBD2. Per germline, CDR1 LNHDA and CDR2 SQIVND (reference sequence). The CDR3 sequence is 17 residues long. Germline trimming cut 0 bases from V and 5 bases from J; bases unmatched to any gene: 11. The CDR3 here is CASSIDPRAGERETQYF. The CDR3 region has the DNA TGTGCCAGTAGTATAGACCCGCGAGCGGGAGAGCGGGAGACCCAGTACTTC.

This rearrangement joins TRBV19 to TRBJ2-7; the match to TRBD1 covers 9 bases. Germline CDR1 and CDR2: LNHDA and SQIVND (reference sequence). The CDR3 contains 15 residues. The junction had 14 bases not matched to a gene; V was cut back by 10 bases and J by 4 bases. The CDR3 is CATSKGMDRGYEQYF. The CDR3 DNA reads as TGTGCCACATCAAAGGGGATGGACAGGGGTTACGAGCAGTACTTC.

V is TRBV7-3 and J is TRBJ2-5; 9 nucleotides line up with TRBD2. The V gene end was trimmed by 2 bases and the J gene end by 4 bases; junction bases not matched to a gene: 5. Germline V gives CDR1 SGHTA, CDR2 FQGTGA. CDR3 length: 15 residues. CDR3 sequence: CASSLGAGGGETQYF. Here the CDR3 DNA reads TGTGCCAGCAGCTTAGGAGCGGGAGGCGGAGAGACCCAGTACTTC.

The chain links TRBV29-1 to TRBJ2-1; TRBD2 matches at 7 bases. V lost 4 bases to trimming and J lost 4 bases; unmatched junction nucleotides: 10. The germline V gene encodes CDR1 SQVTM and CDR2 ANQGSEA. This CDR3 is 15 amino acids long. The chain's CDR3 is CSVGKRLAEYNEQFF. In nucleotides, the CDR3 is TGCAGCGTTGGAAAGAGGCTAGCGGAATACAATGAGCAGTTCTTC.

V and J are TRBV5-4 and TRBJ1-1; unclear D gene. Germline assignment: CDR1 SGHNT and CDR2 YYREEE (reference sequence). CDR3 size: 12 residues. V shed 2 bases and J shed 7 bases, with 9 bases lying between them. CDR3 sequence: CASSFDAYEAFF. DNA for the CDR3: TGTGCCAGCAGCTTCGATGCCTATGAAGCTTTCTTT. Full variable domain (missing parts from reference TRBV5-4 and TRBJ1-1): ETGVTQSPTHLIKTRGQQVTLRCSSQSGHNTVSWYQQALGQGPQFIFQYYREEENGRGNFPPRFSGLQFPNYSSELNVNALELDDSALYLCASSFDAYEAFFGQGTRLTVV.

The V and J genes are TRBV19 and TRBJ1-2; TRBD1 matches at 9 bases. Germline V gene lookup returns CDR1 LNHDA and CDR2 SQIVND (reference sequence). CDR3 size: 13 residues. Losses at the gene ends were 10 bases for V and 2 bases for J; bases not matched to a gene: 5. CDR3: CATWTGDNYGYTF. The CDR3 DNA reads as TGTGCCACCTGGACAGGGGACAACTATGGCTACACCTTC.

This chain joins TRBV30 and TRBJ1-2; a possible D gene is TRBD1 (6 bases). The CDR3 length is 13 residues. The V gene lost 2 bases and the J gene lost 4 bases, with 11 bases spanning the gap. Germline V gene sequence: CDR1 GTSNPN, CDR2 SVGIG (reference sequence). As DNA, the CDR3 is TGTGCCTGGAGTACGGGAGGGGGCTATGGCTACACCTTC. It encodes CAWSTGGGYGYTF.

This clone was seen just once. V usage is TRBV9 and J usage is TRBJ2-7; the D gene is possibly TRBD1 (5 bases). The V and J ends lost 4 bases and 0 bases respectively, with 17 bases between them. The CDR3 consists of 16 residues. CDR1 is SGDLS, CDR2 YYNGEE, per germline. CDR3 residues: CASSLEAGHSSYEQYF. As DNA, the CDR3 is TGTGCCAGCAGCCTCGAAGCCGGACACAGCTCCTACGAGCAGTACTTC.

CDR3 DNA: TGTGCCAGCAGCGTAATGCGGGAAGATGCCACCGGGGAGCTGTTTTTT. Translating it yields CASSVMREDATGELFF. The chain combines TRBV4-2 with TRBJ2-2, with a possible D match to TRBD2 (6 bases). V was pared by 5 bases and J by 4 bases, with 17 bases between. There are 16 residues in the CDR3. Germline V gene data show CDR1 as LGHNA and CDR2 as YNFKEQ.

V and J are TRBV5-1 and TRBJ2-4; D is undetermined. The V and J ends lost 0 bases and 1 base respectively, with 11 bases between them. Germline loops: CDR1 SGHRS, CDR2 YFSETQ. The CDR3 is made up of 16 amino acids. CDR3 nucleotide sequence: TGCGCCAGCAGCTTGGATTTCGGGTTGGCCAAAAACATTCAGTACTTC. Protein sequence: CASSLDFGLAKNIQYF.

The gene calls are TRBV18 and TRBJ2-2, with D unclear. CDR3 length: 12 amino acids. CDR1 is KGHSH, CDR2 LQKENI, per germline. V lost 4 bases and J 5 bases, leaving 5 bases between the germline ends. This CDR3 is CASSLQTGELFF. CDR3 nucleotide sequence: TGTGCCAGCTCACTCCAGACCGGGGAGCTGTTTTTT.

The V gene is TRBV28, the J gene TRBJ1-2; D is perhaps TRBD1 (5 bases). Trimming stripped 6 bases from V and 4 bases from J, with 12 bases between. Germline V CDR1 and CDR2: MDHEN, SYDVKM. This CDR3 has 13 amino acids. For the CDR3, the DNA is TGTGCCAGCAGCCCGGGACTGTTCTATGGCTACACCTTC. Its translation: CASSPGLFYGYTF.

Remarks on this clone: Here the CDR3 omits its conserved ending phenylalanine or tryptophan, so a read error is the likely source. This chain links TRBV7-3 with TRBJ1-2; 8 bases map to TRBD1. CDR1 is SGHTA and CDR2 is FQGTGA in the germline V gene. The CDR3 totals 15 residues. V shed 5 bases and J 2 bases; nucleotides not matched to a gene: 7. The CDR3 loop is CASSEGTGSNYGYTL. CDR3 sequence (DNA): TGTGCCAGCAGCGAAGGGACAGGCTCAAACTATGGCTACACCCTC.

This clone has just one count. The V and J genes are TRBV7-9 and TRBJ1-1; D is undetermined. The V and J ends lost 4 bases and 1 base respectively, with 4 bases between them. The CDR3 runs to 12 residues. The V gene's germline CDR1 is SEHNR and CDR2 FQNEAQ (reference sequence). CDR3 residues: CASSYKNTEAFF. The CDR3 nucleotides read TGTGCCAGCAGCTATAAGAACACTGAAGCTTTCTTT.

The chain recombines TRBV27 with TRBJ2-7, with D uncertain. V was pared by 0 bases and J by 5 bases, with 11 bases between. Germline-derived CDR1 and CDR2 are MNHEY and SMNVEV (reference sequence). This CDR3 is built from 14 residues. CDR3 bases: TGTGCCAGCAGTTTATCCCCTCCGTCTCACGAGCAGTACTTC. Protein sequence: CASSLSPPSHEQYF.

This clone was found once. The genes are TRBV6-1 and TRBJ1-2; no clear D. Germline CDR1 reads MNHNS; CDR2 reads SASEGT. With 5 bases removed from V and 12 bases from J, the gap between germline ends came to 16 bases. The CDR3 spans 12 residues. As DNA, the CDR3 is TGTGCCAGCAGTTCTACCCCGGGTGGAGACACCTTC. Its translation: CASSSTPGGDTF.

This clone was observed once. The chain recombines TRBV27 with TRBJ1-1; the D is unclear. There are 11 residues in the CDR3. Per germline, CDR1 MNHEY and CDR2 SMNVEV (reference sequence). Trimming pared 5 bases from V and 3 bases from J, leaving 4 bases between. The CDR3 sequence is CASSQDTEAFF. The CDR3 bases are TGTGCCAGCAGTCAGGACACTGAAGCTTTCTTT.